This TCR beta chain was captured by sequencing in a study of shared clonotypes between healthy human individuals. Study in general: Aged between 18 and 49, the donors were two women and three men.

Only in-frame clones appear in the TCRdb table, and some are missing; sequencing was by immunoSEQ multiplex PCR. The table records some 2,400,000 clones, under 97% of them present only once. Germline trimming cut 4 bases from V and 6 bases from J; bases unmatched to any gene: 12. Germline CDR1 reads MGHDK; CDR2 reads SYGVNS. The CDR3 has 15 residues. V is TRBV25-1 and J is TRBJ2-7; 7 bases fit TRBD1. This TCR derives from a man younger than 35 in good health. Source material: naive CD4+ T cells sorted from blood. Subset indicated: CD45RA+ positively selected. The CDR3 sequence is CASSGYFTGDSEQYF. CDR3 bases: TGTGCCAGCAGTGGCTACTTCACAGGGGATAGCGAGCAGTACTTC.